Listed here is a single TCR beta chain. The ends were cut back, 6 bases at V and 1 base at J, with 10 bases in the middle. The CDR3 is made up of 14 amino acids. Looked up from germline, CDR1 is MNHNS and CDR2 is SASEGT. These data come from a study of blood T cell repertoires in COVID-19. In the study overall: Acute-phase and convalescent COVID-19 samples originated in the United States, Italy and Spain. Sources were T cells, B-cell-depleted T cells, or PBMCs; the material itself was cDNA or gDNA.

Original processing notes: Cell counts per sample came from amplifying reference gene primers. Measured with immunoSEQ multiplex PCR; TCRdb has only the in-frame clones, and not every one. The DNA gave D and trimming, while V, J and clone size come from that table. This table holds 90,000 to 110,000 clones, roughly 80% found once. This clonotype was sampled from a woman aged 70-85 years with acute or convalescent COVID-19. The J gene is TRBJ1-5, the V gene TRBV6-1; a possible D gene is TRBD1 (6 bases). Input material: peripheral blood. CDR3 amino acids: CASSEQGSNQPQHF. For the CDR3, the DNA is TGTGCCAGCAGCGAACAGGGCAGCAATCAGCCCCAGCATTTT.